The 13 T cell receptor beta chains below were found in one sample sequenced in a study of T cells in Graves' hyperthyroidism and ophthalmopathy. There were TCR beta CDR3 regions amplified from RNA transcripts. Using the HTBI primer set, a first-round RT-PCR was run on the TCR CDR3. TCRdb reprocessed the multiplex PCR reads with MiXCR, giving one entry per CDR3 protein. This repertoire shows 500,000 to 650,000 distinct CDR3 sequences, about 15% found once; its top ten account for roughly an eighth. Sequencing input: blood. The origin of the receptors is a woman aged 45-60 years with Graves' ophthalmopathy.

The chain links TRBV19 to TRBJ1-1; D uncertain. From germline, CDR1 is LNHDA and CDR2 SQIVND (reference sequence). V dropped 9 bases and J dropped 11 bases, with 16 bases sitting between them. The CDR3 runs 11 residues. CDR3 residues: CASSREGRAFF. The CDR3 nucleotides read TGTGCCAGCTCAAGAGAGGGCCGCGCTTTCTTT.

The rearrangement uses TRBV28 and TRBJ2-2; the match to TRBD2 covers 14 bases. Looked up from germline, CDR1 is MDHEN and CDR2 is SYDVKM. V gave up 1 base and J gave up 6 bases; unmatched junction bases: 7. The CDR3 spans 18 residues. The CDR3 here is CASSLYGTSGSRAGELFF. The CDR3 nucleotides read TGTGCCAGCAGTTTATACGGGACTAGCGGGAGTAGGGCCGGGGAGCTGTTTTTT.

About this clonotype itself: A much larger clone sits a single nucleotide away, making a read error possible. The rearrangement uses TRBV30 and TRBJ2-7; D not resolved. The CDR3 loop spans 12 amino acids. V lost 3 bases to trimming and J lost 0 bases, with 6 bases between them. Germline V gene lookup returns CDR1 GTSNPN and CDR2 SVGIG (reference sequence). The CDR3 nucleotides read TGTGCCTGGAGGGTCAGCTCCTACGAGCAGTACTTC. This gives the protein CAWRVSSYEQYF.

The chain is built from TRBV20-1 and TRBJ2-1; D possibly corresponds to TRBD2 (6 bases). Germline V gene sequence: CDR1 DFQATT, CDR2 SNEGSKA (reference sequence). V was trimmed by 6 bases and J by 7 bases, leaving 19 bases between them. The CDR3 consists of 14 residues. The CDR3 DNA sequence: TGCAGTGCCCTTCCGGGACTGGGCAATAATGAGCAGTTCTTC. Translation gives CSALPGLGNNEQFF.

This chain joins TRBV4-3 and TRBJ2-3, with 10 bases identical to TRBD1. With 6 bases clipped from V and 4 bases from J, the junction kept 7 bases outside the gene matches. CDR3 length equals 15 residues. Germline CDR1 reads LGHNA; CDR2 reads YSLEER. CDR3 amino acids: CASRTGTGDADTQYF. The CDR3 region has the DNA TGCGCCAGCAGAACCGGGACAGGGGACGCAGATACGCAGTATTTT.

This rearrangement joins TRBV7-3 to TRBJ2-1, with 7 bases lining up with TRBD1. Germline CDR1 and CDR2: SGHTA and FQGTGA. Losses at the gene ends were 1 base for V and 8 bases for J; bases not matched to a gene: 11. The CDR3 runs 16 residues. The CDR3: CASSLRLKGGRDEQFF. The CDR3 region has the DNA TGTGCCAGCAGCTTAAGGCTAAAAGGGGGCCGGGATGAGCAGTTCTTC. Looking up the rest from reference TRBV7-3 and TRBJ2-1 gives the full variable domain: GAGVSQTPSNKVTEKGKYVELRCDPISGHTALYWYRQSLGQGPEFLIYFQGTGAADDSGLPNDRFFAVRPEGSVSTLKIQRTERGDSAVYLCASSLRLKGGRDEQFFGPGTRLTVL.

The sample holds many counts of this clonotype. The DNA for the CDR3 is TGTGCCAGCAGTGAAGGGGTAGGGACCTACGAGCAGTACTTC. Translating it yields CASSEGVGTYEQYF. The gene calls are TRBV6-1 and TRBJ2-7; D gene unclear. Trimming removed 1 base at V and 2 bases at J, with 9 bases between. The CDR3 totals 14 residues. CDR1 is MNHNS and CDR2 is SASEGT in the germline V gene.

The V gene is TRBV6-1, the J gene TRBJ1-2; no firm D call. Germline CDR1 reads MNHNS; CDR2 reads SASEGT. There are 14 residues in the CDR3. V was pared by 10 bases and J by 1 base, with 16 bases between. The CDR3 protein is CATKIGADNYGYTF. The CDR3 nucleotides read TGTGCCACCAAAATCGGCGCGGATAACTATGGCTACACCTTC.

This clonotype occurred many times. This sequence joins TRBV5-1 and TRBJ2-3, with 8 bases aligning to TRBD2. CDR1 is SGHRS and CDR2 is YFSETQ in the germline V gene. The CDR3 spans 16 residues. V lost 0 bases, J lost 2 bases, and 5 bases stayed unmatched. CDR3 nucleotide sequence: TGCGCCAGCAGCTTGGAACCGGGACTAGTCACAGATACGCAGTATTTT. It codes for CASSLEPGLVTDTQYF.

This clonotype has a handful of counts. V gene TRBV14 combines with J gene TRBJ2-3; perhaps D is TRBD1 or TRBD2 (5 bases each). V was clipped by 5 bases and J by 12 bases, with 18 bases between them. The CDR3 is 13 amino acids. Germline CDR1 reads SGHDN; CDR2 reads FVKESK. The DNA of the CDR3 is TGTGCCAGCAGCGGGGCAGGGACGTATGTTCAGTATTTT. Translation gives CASSGAGTYVQYF.

Note on this clonotype: A read error is possible here, since a much larger clone lies one base away. The V gene is TRBV9, the J gene TRBJ2-7, with no clear D. The germline V and J ends were trimmed by 0 bases and 3 bases, with 7 bases remaining between them. Germline CDR1 is SGDLS and CDR2 is YYNGEE. The CDR3 runs 13 residues. The CDR3 DNA is TGTGCCAGCAGCGTAGACGGCGACTACGAGCAGTACTTC. This sequence encodes CASSVDGDYEQYF.

The chain employs TRBV6-2 or TRBV6-3 and TRBJ1-5, with 10 bases matching TRBD1. CDR3 length: 18 residues. The germline V gene has CDR1 MNHEY and CDR2 SVGEGT. The trim removed 0 bases at V and 0 bases at J, leaving 5 bases unmatched. The CDR3 DNA sequence: TGTGCCAGCAGTTACTCGGGACAGGGGACCCTTAGCAATCAGCCCCAGCATTTT. It translates to CASSYSGQGTLSNQPQHF.

Here the CDR3 reads CASSYSSQAYYNEQFF. The CDR3 DNA reads as TGTGCCAGCAGTTACTCGAGTCAGGCCTATTACAATGAGCAGTTCTTC. V usage is TRBV6-5 and J usage is TRBJ2-1; D not resolved. Germline assignment: CDR1 MNHEY and CDR2 SVGAGI. The CDR3 extends over 16 amino acids. V was cut by 0 bases and J by 4 bases, with 13 bases left in between.